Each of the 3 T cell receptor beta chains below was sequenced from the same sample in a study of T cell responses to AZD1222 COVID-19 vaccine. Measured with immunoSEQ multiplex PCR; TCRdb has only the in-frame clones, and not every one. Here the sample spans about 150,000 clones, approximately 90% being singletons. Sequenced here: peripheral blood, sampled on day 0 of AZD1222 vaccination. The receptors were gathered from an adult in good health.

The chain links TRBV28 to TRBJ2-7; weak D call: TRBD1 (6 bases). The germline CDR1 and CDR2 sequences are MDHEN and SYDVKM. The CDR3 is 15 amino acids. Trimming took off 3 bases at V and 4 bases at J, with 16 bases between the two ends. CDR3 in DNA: TGTGCCAGCAGTTTTTCTGAGGGGGTGGGATACGAGCAGTACTTC. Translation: CASSFSEGVGYEQYF. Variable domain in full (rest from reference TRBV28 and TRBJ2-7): DVKVTQSSRYLVKRTGEKVFLECVQDMDHENMFWYRQDPGLGLRLIYFSYDVKMKEKGDIPEGYSVSREKKERFSLILESASTNQTSMYLCASSFSEGVGYEQYFGPGTRLTVT.

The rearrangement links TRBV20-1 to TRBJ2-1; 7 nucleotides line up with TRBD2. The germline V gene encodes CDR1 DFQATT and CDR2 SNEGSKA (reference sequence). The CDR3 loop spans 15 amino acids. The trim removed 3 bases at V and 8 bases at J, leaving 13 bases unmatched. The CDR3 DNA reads TGCAGTGCTAGTCATGCGGGAGCCCCTACGGATGAGCAGTTCTTC. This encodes CSASHAGAPTDEQFF.

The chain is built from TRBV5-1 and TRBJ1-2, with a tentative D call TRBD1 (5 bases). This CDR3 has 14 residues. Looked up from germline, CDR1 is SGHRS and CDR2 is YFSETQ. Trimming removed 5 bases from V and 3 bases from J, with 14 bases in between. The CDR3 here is CASRPGTMDYGYTF. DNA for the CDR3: TGCGCCAGCAGACCCGGGACGATGGACTATGGCTACACCTTC.